This is a list of T cell receptor beta chains from one sample in a study of blood T cell repertoires in COVID-19. Profiling relied on immunoSEQ multiplex PCR, and the TCRdb table lists in-frame clones only, not all of them. Of about 140,000 clones listed, about 86% are singletons. Sequencing was carried out using peripheral blood. Source of these receptors: a woman aged 60-75 years with acute or convalescent COVID-19. Both conserved end residues are part of each CDR3. The D gene is left open where the match is weak. Expanded clones are given a class, and other clones once, few, many or no size at all.

CDR3 DNA: TGTGCCAGTAGTATCCCCGGGACAGGAGGAGGCTACACCTTC; CDR3 protein: CASSIPGTGGGYTF; V gene: TRBV19; J gene: TRBJ1-2; clone size: -; D gene: TRBD1
CDR3 DNA: TGTGCCAGCAGTTACGGAGAATTCTATGGCTACACCTTC; CDR3 protein: CASSYGEFYGYTF; V gene: TRBV6-6; J gene: TRBJ1-2; clone size: few; D gene: -
CDR3 DNA: TGTGCCAGTAGCCCACAGGGTCTGAGCGGTGGCTACACCTTC; CDR3 protein: CASSPQGLSGGYTF; V gene: TRBV19; J gene: TRBJ1-2; clone size: -; D gene: -
CDR3 DNA: TGTGCCAGCAGCCTATGGACAGGGGGATGGACTGAAGCTTTCTTT; CDR3 protein: CASSLWTGGWTEAFF; V gene: TRBV5-6; J gene: TRBJ1-1; clone size: -; D gene: TRBD1
CDR3 DNA: TGTGCCAGCAGTCCCGGGGCCAAAAACATTCAGTACTTC; CDR3 protein: CASSPGAKNIQYF; V gene: TRBV28; J gene: TRBJ2-4; clone size: -; D gene: -
CDR3 DNA: TGTGCCAGCAGTTACGGAAGGGGGGGGAACACCGGGGAGCTGTTTTTT; CDR3 protein: CASSYGRGGNTGELFF; V gene: TRBV6-5; J gene: TRBJ2-2; clone size: -; D gene: -
CDR3 DNA: TGTGCCAGCAGTTACGAGGACAGGGGTTTCGATGGCTACACCTTC; CDR3 protein: CASSYEDRGFDGYTF; V gene: TRBV6-6; J gene: TRBJ1-2; clone size: -; D gene: TRBD1
CDR3 DNA: TGTGCCAGCAGCTTGGCAGGGTCGGAGACCCAGTACTTC; CDR3 protein: CASSLAGSETQYF; V gene: TRBV5-5; J gene: TRBJ2-5; clone size: -; D gene: -
CDR3 DNA: TGCGCCAGCAGCTTCCGACAGGGACAAGAGACCCAGTACTTC; CDR3 protein: CASSFRQGQETQYF; V gene: TRBV5-1; J gene: TRBJ2-5; clone size: -; D gene: TRBD1
CDR3 DNA: TGTGCCAGTCTAAGGGGGTCCTCAAGTTTT; CDR3 protein: CASLRGSSSF; V gene: TRBV19; J gene: TRBJ2-3; clone size: -; D gene: -
CDR3 DNA: TGCAGTGCTAGTTTGCGGGGGTGGGGCACAGATACGCAGTATTTT; CDR3 protein: CSASLRGWGTDTQYF; V gene: TRBV20-1; J gene: TRBJ2-3; clone size: -; D gene: TRBD2
CDR3 DNA: TGTGCCAGCAGCCACGGACAGACTACCGGGGAGCTGTTTTTT; CDR3 protein: CASSHGQTTGELFF; V gene: TRBV5-4; J gene: TRBJ2-2; clone size: -; D gene: -
CDR3 DNA: TGTGCCAGCAGTTTATTCCGGGACAGTATAATGAAATGGAAGGAACTGTTTTTT; CDR3 protein: CASSLFRDSIMKWKELFF; V gene: TRBV28; J gene: TRBJ1-4; clone size: -; D gene: TRBD1
CDR3 DNA: TGCAGCGTCTGGCGGGGGTTCGGGGAGACCCAGTACTTC; CDR3 protein: CSVWRGFGETQYF; V gene: TRBV29-1; J gene: TRBJ2-5; clone size: -; D gene: TRBD2
CDR3 DNA: TGTGCCAGCAGTGACTGGCTAGGCAACGGCAATCAGCCCCAGCATTTT; CDR3 protein: CASSDWLGNGNQPQHF; V gene: TRBV2; J gene: TRBJ1-5; clone size: -; D gene: -
CDR3 DNA: TGTGCCAGCAGCGTAGCTCCGACTAGCGGGAACAATGAGCAGTTCTTC; CDR3 protein: CASSVAPTSGNNEQFF; V gene: TRBV9; J gene: TRBJ2-1; clone size: -; D gene: TRBD2
CDR3 DNA: TGTGCCAGCAGTTACGGGTCGACAGGGAATTCACCCCTCCACTTT; CDR3 protein: CASSYGSTGNSPLHF; V gene: TRBV6-5; J gene: TRBJ1-6; clone size: -; D gene: TRBD1
CDR3 DNA: TGTGCCAGCAGCTTGACTGGTAGCACAGATACGCAGTATTTT; CDR3 protein: CASSLTGSTDTQYF; V gene: TRBV5-5; J gene: TRBJ2-3; clone size: -; D gene: -
CDR3 DNA: TGTGCCTGGAGCGGACAGACTGAAGCTTTCTTT; CDR3 protein: CAWSGQTEAFF; V gene: TRBV30; J gene: TRBJ1-1; clone size: few; D gene: -
CDR3 DNA: TGCAGCGTTGAATTGGTAGGGGGCGGAAATTACTACGAGCAGTACTTC; CDR3 protein: CSVELVGGGNYYEQYF; V gene: TRBV29-1; J gene: TRBJ2-7; clone size: -; D gene: TRBD1
CDR3 DNA: TGTGCCAGCAGTGAAGGCCGGGAGCTAGCCAAAAACATTCAGTACTTC; CDR3 protein: CASSEGRELAKNIQYF; V gene: TRBV6-1; J gene: TRBJ2-4; clone size: -; D gene: -
CDR3 DNA: TGTGCCAGCAGCTTAGGGCAGGGGGGCTACTATGGCTACACCTTC; CDR3 protein: CASSLGQGGYYGYTF; V gene: TRBV7-8; J gene: TRBJ1-2; clone size: once; D gene: TRBD1
CDR3 DNA: TGTGCCAGCAGTTTCCCACAGGGGATAGGGTCTGGGGCCAACGTCCTGACTTTC; CDR3 protein: CASSFPQGIGSGANVLTF; V gene: TRBV28; J gene: TRBJ2-6; clone size: -; D gene: TRBD1
CDR3 DNA: TGTGCCAGCAGCCCCCCGTTGAGCACAGATACGCAGTATTTT; CDR3 protein: CASSPPLSTDTQYF; V gene: TRBV9; J gene: TRBJ2-3; clone size: -; D gene: -
CDR3 DNA: TGTGCCAGCAGTTTTGGAGGGAACACCGGGGAGCTGTTTTTT; CDR3 protein: CASSFGGNTGELFF; V gene: TRBV28; J gene: TRBJ2-2; clone size: -; D gene: -
CDR3 DNA: TGTGCCAGCAGCAAACTAGCGGGGAGGATCAACAATGAGCAGTTCTTC; CDR3 protein: CASSKLAGRINNEQFF; V gene: TRBV21-1; J gene: TRBJ2-1; clone size: once; D gene: -
CDR3 DNA: TGTGCCAGCAGCGTAGACCACAGGGGTGACTATGGCTACACCTTC; CDR3 protein: CASSVDHRGDYGYTF; V gene: TRBV9; J gene: TRBJ1-2; clone size: -; D gene: TRBD1
CDR3 DNA: TGTGCCAGCAGGTCAGGGGGACATCAGCCCCAGCATTTT; CDR3 protein: CASRSGGHQPQHF; V gene: TRBV28; J gene: TRBJ1-5; clone size: -; D gene: TRBD1
CDR3 DNA: TGTGCCAGCAGCTTAGCGGTAGGTTCGGGTCAGCCCCAGCATTTT; CDR3 protein: CASSLAVGSGQPQHF; V gene: TRBV7-2; J gene: TRBJ1-5; clone size: -; D gene: -
CDR3 DNA: TGTGCCAGCAGTCCAAGGGGCGCGAGTGGCTACACCTTC; CDR3 protein: CASSPRGASGYTF; V gene: TRBV6-5; J gene: TRBJ1-2; clone size: -; D gene: -
CDR3 DNA: TGCGCCAGCAGCCAAGATTTGGGACAGTACAATGAGCAGTTCTTC; CDR3 protein: CASSQDLGQYNEQFF; V gene: TRBV4-3; J gene: TRBJ2-1; clone size: few; D gene: TRBD1
CDR3 DNA: TGCGCCAGCAGCCAACTAGCGGGGGGGGCGAACACCGGGGAGCTGTTTTTT; CDR3 protein: CASSQLAGGANTGELFF; V gene: TRBV4-1; J gene: TRBJ2-2; clone size: -; D gene: TRBD2
CDR3 DNA: TGTGCCAGCTCACCCCAGCAGGCAAGCTCCTACAATGAGCAGTTCTTC; CDR3 protein: CASSPQQASSYNEQFF; V gene: TRBV18; J gene: TRBJ2-1; clone size: -; D gene: -